This paragraph reports one TCR beta chain. The antigen is undetermined. V lost 6 bases to trimming and J lost 4 bases, with 7 bases between them. The CDR3 runs to 12 residues. CDR1 is SNHLY and CDR2 is FYNNEI in the germline V gene. The data stem from a study of a mutant IDH1 vaccine in newly diagnosed glioma. Overall study: Former treatment meant radiotherapy, temozolomide, or both; the majority had gotten both. Visits V12 and V13 fell at weeks 35 and 47, respectively.

Generated by immunoSEQ multiplex PCR, the TCRdb table keeps only in-frame clones and is missing some. This sample has around 50,000 clones, with 65% to 80% found just once. Time point specified: week 35, safety follow-up. The vaccine gave 300 ug of a 20-mer mutant IDH1 peptide subcutaneously per dose. Administration of eight vaccinations to patients took place in weeks 1, 3, 5, 7, 11, 15, 19, 23. The clonotype originates from a man aged 35 to 55 with glioma. Sample: PBMCs, taken from a glioma patient whose treatment included an IDH1 peptide vaccine. The V and J genes are TRBV2 and TRBJ1-3; D ambiguous. CDR3 nucleotide sequence: TGTGCCAGCAGCTTTTCCGGAAACACCATATATTTT. It yields the protein CASSFSGNTIYF.